The T cell receptor beta chain under discussion was sequenced for a study of blood T cells in healthy people across ages. Study-level findings and limits: Long-lived donors carried more naive CD4+ cells and greater diversity than aged donors. Diversity was estimated from one million T cells, and these estimates were considered underestimates.

Combining a sample-barcoded 5' primer with a J-beta primer mix, a second PCR ran for 7 to 11 cycles. Every cDNA molecule bore a tag from a template-switch adaptor containing 12 random nucleotides. TCRdb redid the calling of the 5' RACE reads with MiXCR, one entry per CDR3 protein. The sample has about 640,000 distinct CDR3 sequences; roughly 58% are singletons. Donors gave approximately 9.9 milliliters of peripheral blood apiece. CDR1 is MNHEY and CDR2 is SMNVEV in the germline V gene (reference sequence). The CDR3 runs to 14 residues. Trimming cost V 0 bases and J 10 bases, with 10 bases left between them. On this clonotype: Its antigen remains unknown.

The clonotype was recovered from a man aged 55 to 70 in good health. The sample consisted of blood. The chain carries TRBV27 and TRBJ1-6; the D is unclear. CDR3 coding DNA: TGTGCCAGCAGTTTATCGAAGGAAGGATCACCCCTCCACTTT. It specifies CASSLSKEGSPLHF.